Below are 14 T cell receptor beta chains sequenced from a single sample in a study of T-cell reconstitution after alpha-beta-depleted transplantation in children. Molecular barcoding with unique molecular identifiers was used for the TCRbeta library. TCRdb analysed the PCR reads with MiXCR anew, one entry per CDR3 protein. The sample holds about 540,000 distinct CDR3 sequences; 15% to 20% are singletons and the top ten take 3.3%. The sequencing used PBMCs from the stem cell graft donor, collected from the stem cell graft. These receptor sequences come from a human donor who donated a stem cell graft to a child with acute lymphoblastic leukemia.

This clonotype was seen a few times. V gene TRBV7-9 combines with J gene TRBJ1-2, with a possible D match to TRBD1 (6 bases). Germline CDR1 SEHNR, CDR2 FQNEAQ (reference sequence). Trimming shortened V by 9 bases and J by 4 bases, and 18 bases separated the two germline ends. CDR3 length: 14 residues. For the CDR3, the DNA is TGTGCCAGTTCACAAGGGGGAAGGAGCTATGGCTACACCTTC. It is translated as CASSQGGRSYGYTF.

The chain recombines TRBV6-1 with TRBJ2-3; a possible D gene is TRBD2 (6 bases). The CDR3 consists of 17 residues. Trimming cost V 1 base and J 2 bases, with 16 bases left between them. Germline CDR1 and CDR2: MNHNS and SASEGT. The CDR3 sequence: CASSEVGRGVLTDTQYF. For the CDR3, the DNA is TGTGCCAGCAGTGAAGTGGGGCGGGGAGTACTCACAGATACGCAGTATTTT.

This clonotype was detected only a few times. Here the CDR3 reads CSAREPGIVFNSPLHF. In DNA form, the CDR3 reads TGCAGTGCTAGAGAACCGGGGATAGTCTTTAATTCACCCCTCCACTTT. The J gene is TRBJ1-6, the V gene TRBV20-1; D is undetermined. This CDR3 contains 16 residues. With 0 bases removed from V and 6 bases from J, the gap between germline ends came to 15 bases. Germline V gene sequence: CDR1 DFQATT, CDR2 SNEGSKA (reference sequence).

The chain uses TRBV5-1 and TRBJ2-2; D may be TRBD1 or TRBD2 (5 bases each). Trimming removed 2 bases at V and 0 bases at J, with 14 bases between. The CDR3 runs to 17 residues. The germline CDR1 and CDR2 sequences are SGHRS and YFSETQ. CDR3 sequence (DNA): TGCGCCAGCAGCTTTTTGACCGGGACGGCGAACACCGGGGAGCTGTTTTTT. Its protein product is CASSFLTGTANTGELFF.

In this sample, this clonotype turned up a few times. The CDR3 sequence: CASSLRRVNQPQHF. The DNA for the CDR3 is TGTGCCAGCAGTTTACGCCGGGTGAATCAGCCCCAGCATTTT. V and J are TRBV12-3 or TRBV12-4 and TRBJ1-5; D not resolved. This CDR3 region has 14 residues. V lost 2 bases and J 4 bases, leaving 9 bases between the germline ends.

This clonotype has only a few counts. The chain recombines TRBV7-9 with TRBJ1-1; a possible D gene is TRBD1 (6 bases). Trimming cost V 4 bases and J 7 bases, with 16 bases left between them. The CDR3 is 14 amino acids. Germline CDR1 is SEHNR and CDR2 is FQNEAQ (reference sequence). CDR3 sequence: CASSSPGAPGEAFF. CDR3 DNA sequence: TGTGCCAGCAGCTCACCGGGGGCCCCCGGTGAAGCTTTCTTT.

Comment on this clonotype: The junction departs from the called germline gene at one end, perhaps through a read error. The J gene is TRBJ1-1, the V gene TRBV7-9; 7 nucleotides align to TRBD1. CDR3 size: 14 residues. Germline lookup yields CDR1 SEHNR and CDR2 FQNEAQ (reference sequence). The CDR3 DNA reads TGCGCCAGCAGCAGCCAGGGGGGGAACACTGAAGCTTTCTTT. Protein sequence: CASSSQGGNTEAFF.

The chain has TRBV12-3 or TRBV12-4 and TRBJ2-2, with D possibly matching TRBD1 (6 bases). This CDR3 contains 15 residues. Trimming took off 5 bases at V and 1 base at J, with 11 bases between the two ends. This CDR3 reads CASSVDRLNTGELFF. CDR3 nucleotide sequence: TGTGCCAGCAGTGTGGACAGATTGAACACCGGGGAGCTGTTTTTT.

This chain uses TRBV28 with TRBJ1-5, with D maybe TRBD1 (5 bases). The CDR3 is made up of 14 amino acids. V was clipped by 8 bases and J by 0 bases, with 11 bases between them. CDR1 and CDR2 (germline): MDHEN, SYDVKM. The DNA for the CDR3 is TGTGCCAGCCTAACCAGGGTTAGCAATCAGCCCCAGCATTTT. Translated, it gives CASLTRVSNQPQHF.

This chain joins TRBV7-9 and TRBJ2-7; D is possibly TRBD1 (7 bases). V dropped 3 bases and J dropped 3 bases, with 21 bases sitting between them. The CDR3 contains 17 residues. Germline loops: CDR1 SEHNR, CDR2 FQNEAQ (reference sequence). The CDR3, as DNA: TGTGCCAGCAGCTTCAAAGGGCAGGGGGGTCGGATCTACGAGCAGTACTTC. This sequence encodes CASSFKGQGGRIYEQYF.

This clonotype was recorded a few times. This chain joins TRBV29-1 and TRBJ1-2, with D possibly matching TRBD1 (5 bases). Germline CDR1 SQVTM, CDR2 ANQGSEA. V was shortened by 6 bases and J by 0 bases, with 8 bases between the two germline ends. The CDR3 extends over 12 amino acids. The CDR3 loop is CSVTETNYGYTF. In DNA form, the CDR3 reads TGCAGCGTGACAGAGACTAACTATGGCTACACCTTC. The full variable domain, with the rest looked up from reference TRBV29-1 and TRBJ1-2, is SAVISQKPSRDICQRGTSLTIQCQVDSQVTMMFWYRQQPGQSLTLIATANQGSEATYESGFVIDKFPISRPNLTFSTLTVSNMSPEDSSIYLCSVTETNYGYTFGSGTRLTVV.

The rearrangement uses TRBV5-1 and TRBJ2-5; 7 bases match TRBD2. Germline values: CDR1 SGHRS, CDR2 YFSETQ. The CDR3 sequence is 15 residues long. Trimming at V came to 0 bases and at J to 5 bases, leaving 7 bases not matched to a gene. CDR3 nucleotide sequence: TGCGCCAGCAGCTTGGCCAGCGGGGCTATGGAGACCCAGTACTTC. Protein sequence: CASSLASGAMETQYF. Filled out from reference TRBV5-1 and TRBJ2-5, the complete variable domain reads KAGVTQTPRYLIKTRGQQVTLSCSPISGHRSVSWYQQTPGQGLQFLFEYFSETQRNKGNFPGRFSGRQFSNSRSEMNVSTLELGDSALYLCASSLASGAMETQYFGPGTRLLVL.

This clonotype was detected only a few times. The chain employs TRBV23-1 and TRBJ2-7; no reliable D call. TRBV23-1 is an ORF, and what it does is uncertain. V was pared by 2 bases and J by 6 bases, with 8 bases between. The CDR3 totals 12 residues. The CDR3 spells CASSQPSREQYF. CDR3 DNA: TGCGCCAGCAGTCAACCCTCCCGCGAGCAGTACTTC.

The chain is built from TRBV29-1 and TRBJ2-5; D unresolved. Trimming stripped 3 bases from V and 5 bases from J, with 7 bases between. The CDR3 is 11 amino acids. Germline CDR1 reads SQVTM; CDR2 reads ANQGSEA. CDR3 nucleotide sequence: TGCAGCGTTGATGACGGGGAGACCCAGTACTTC. Residues: CSVDDGETQYF.